The source of this TCR beta chain is a study of cytomegalovirus exposure and HLA in healthy donors. The wider study: From 190 million or so T cells, an earlier analysis saw 110 million or so unique TCR beta sequences.

Study outcomes and limitations: Presence/absence analyses rested on an assumption that sequencing depth was roughly uniform across donors. Prior analysis indicated that the majority of TCR beta V segments exhibited productivity approximately 90% or approximately 30% of the time.

Details on this clone: As yet, its antigen is unknown.

V was pared by 4 bases and J by 4 bases, with 10 bases between. CDR3 length equals 13 residues. Germline assignment: CDR1 MNHEY and CDR2 SMNVEV (reference sequence). This cohort consisted of healthy bone marrow donors. PCR primers comprised 60 Vbeta and 13 Jbeta primers. Profiling relied on immunoSEQ multiplex PCR, and the TCRdb table lists in-frame clones only, not all of them. The table has about 140,000 clones, around two thirds seen once; the top ten hold about 1.8%. Sequencing was performed on PBMCs. The TCR originated in a male donor in good health and CMV-seronegative. This chain links TRBV27 with TRBJ1-2; D might be TRBD1 (5 bases). CDR3: CASSSGRAYGYTF. DNA of the CDR3: TGTGCCAGCAGTTCTGGCAGGGCCTATGGCTACACCTTC.